This entry concerns a single T cell receptor (beta chain). The sample is drawn from a study of blood T cell repertoires in COVID-19. The wider study: Samples representing acute and convalescent COVID-19 were sourced from the United States, Italy and Spain. T cells, B-cell-depleted T cells, or PBMCs supplied cDNA or gDNA.

Germline CDR1 SGHAT, CDR2 FQNNGV. The CDR3 is 15 residues long. V was shortened by 8 bases and J by 1 base, with 14 bases between the two germline ends. As handled by the study authors: Researchers report that nucleated cell counts were estimated from reference gene primer amplification. Only in-frame clones appear in the TCRdb table, and some are missing; sequencing was by immunoSEQ multiplex PCR. The D gene and trimming were derived from the DNA, and the V and J assignments and clone size from that table. In the table there are 250,000 to 300,000 clones, approximately 91% of which are singletons. The chain combines TRBV11-2 with TRBJ2-2; a weak D match, TRBD1 (6 bases). The TCR was taken from a man aged 45 to 65 with acute or convalescent COVID-19. The sample taken for sequencing was peripheral blood. In DNA, the CDR3 is TGTGCCAGCCGCCTCCAGACAGGGAACACCGGGGAGCTGTTTTTT. This translates into CASRLQTGNTGELFF.